One and the same sample provided the 22 T cell receptor beta chains below, sequenced in a study of blood T cells in healthy people across ages. Sample-barcoded 5' priming and a J-beta primer mix drove a second PCR of roughly 7 to 11 cycles. Each CDR3 protein gets one entry after TCRdb re-called the 5' RACE reads with MiXCR. In the table there are 1.5 million to 2 million distinct CDR3 sequences, roughly 27% of which are singletons. The sample was blood. The receptors were sampled from a woman aged 25 to 39 in good health.

This clonotype occurred a few times. This sequence joins TRBV7-9 and TRBJ2-3; D is possibly TRBD1 or TRBD2 (5 bases each). Per the germline V gene, CDR1 is SEHNR and CDR2 is FQNEAQ (reference sequence). Trimming left V 8 bases short and J 2 bases short, with 14 bases between. There are 14 residues in the CDR3. Written as DNA, the CDR3 is TGTGCCAGCGGGACGGGTAGGCTCACAGATACGCAGTATTTT. This gives the protein CASGTGRLTDTQYF.

This chain connects TRBV29-1 to TRBJ2-7; D remains ambiguous. The germline V gene encodes CDR1 SQVTM and CDR2 ANQGSEA. The CDR3 length is 13 residues. Between the trimmed V and J ends, which lost 5 bases and 2 bases, there was a span of 13 bases. CDR3 region: CSVSSSSTYEQYF. The CDR3 nucleotides are TGCAGCGTTTCCTCGTCCTCAACCTACGAGCAGTACTTC.

V and J are TRBV7-2 and TRBJ1-1; D gene uncertain. CDR1 SGHTA and CDR2 FQGNSA come from the germline V gene. This CDR3 spans 12 amino acids. Trimming took off 1 base at V and 7 bases at J, with 7 bases between the two ends. CDR3 sequence reads: CASSLDEGEAFF. As DNA, the CDR3 is TGTGCCAGCAGCTTAGATGAGGGTGAAGCTTTCTTT.

This clonotype was found many times. The chain has TRBV20-1 and TRBJ2-1; 7 bases match TRBD2. The CDR3 sequence is 18 residues long. Germline lookup yields CDR1 DFQATT and CDR2 SNEGSKA (reference sequence). Trimming took 3 bases from V and 2 from J; bases not matched to a gene: 16. CDR3 loop: CSARAGPSGAVTYNEQFF. DNA of the CDR3: TGCAGTGCTAGGGCCGGGCCGAGCGGGGCCGTCACCTACAATGAGCAGTTCTTC.

This rearrangement joins TRBV6-1 to TRBJ2-4; TRBD1 agrees at 7 bases. The V gene end was trimmed by 6 bases and the J gene end by 0 bases; junction bases not matched to a gene: 5. Germline assignment: CDR1 MNHNS and CDR2 SASEGT. The CDR3 is 15 amino acids. This CDR3 reads CASRWDRVAKNIQYF. In DNA, the CDR3 is TGTGCCAGCAGATGGGACAGAGTAGCCAAAAACATTCAGTACTTC.

This clonotype turned up a few times. The V and J genes are TRBV10-3 and TRBJ2-1, with D maybe TRBD2 (5 bases). Germline V lookup: CDR1 ENHRY, CDR2 SYGVKD. The CDR3 is 12 residues long. The V gene lost 9 bases and the J gene lost 8 bases, with 14 bases spanning the gap. CDR3 nucleotides: TGTGCCATACGCCCTGAGGGCGATGAGCAGTTCTTC. Translating it yields CAIRPEGDEQFF.

The chain combines TRBV12-3 or TRBV12-4 with TRBJ2-4; 9 bases match TRBD2. The junction had 5 bases not matched to a gene; V was cut back by 6 bases and J by 5 bases. The CDR3 consists of 14 residues. CDR3 bases: TGTGCCAGCAGAGCGACTAGCGGACAAAACATTCAGTACTTC. Amino acid sequence: CASRATSGQNIQYF.

This clonotype was seen ten or more times. The V gene is TRBV5-1, the J gene TRBJ2-5; 7 nucleotides line up with TRBD2. CDR3 length: 14 residues. Trimming took 4 bases from V and 1 from J; bases not matched to a gene: 4. Germline CDR1 SGHRS, CDR2 YFSETQ. The CDR3 bases are TGCGCCAGCAGCCGGGGGGTATCCCAAGAGACCCAGTACTTC. Amino acids: CASSRGVSQETQYF. Based on the CDR3 plus reference TRBV5-1 and TRBJ2-5, the full variable domain is KAGVTQTPRYLIKTRGQQVTLSCSPISGHRSVSWYQQTPGQGLQFLFEYFSETQRNKGNFPGRFSGRQFSNSRSEMNVSTLELGDSALYLCASSRGVSQETQYFGPGTRLLVL.

The chain uses TRBV7-9 and TRBJ1-2; TRBD1 aligns across 7 bases. CDR3 size: 14 residues. Losses at the gene ends were 5 bases for V and 1 base for J; bases not matched to a gene: 4. Per the germline V gene, CDR1 is SEHNR and CDR2 is FQNEAQ (reference sequence). The CDR3, as DNA: TGTGCCAGCAGCCAGGACAGGATTAACTATGGCTACACCTTC. This encodes CASSQDRINYGYTF.

This clonotype occurred a few times. The chain has TRBV7-9 and TRBJ1-2; D is undetermined. In germline, CDR1 is SEHNR, CDR2 FQNEAQ (reference sequence). V lost 3 bases, J lost 4 bases, and 12 bases lay in between. CDR3 length: 14 residues. The CDR3 protein is CASSLRSPPYGYTF. CDR3 bases: TGTGCCAGCAGCTTGCGGTCGCCACCCTATGGCTACACCTTC. The full variable domain, its missing parts supplied by reference TRBV7-9 and TRBJ1-2, is DTGVSQNPRHKITKRGQNVTFRCDPISEHNRLYWYRQTLGQGPEFLTYFQNEAQLEKSRLLSDRFSAERPKGSFSTLEIQRTEQGDSAMYLCASSLRSPPYGYTFGSGTRLTVV.

This clonotype has more than one count but fewer than ten. V usage is TRBV12-3 or TRBV12-4 and J usage is TRBJ2-1, with 12 bases fitting TRBD2. The CDR3 is 20 amino acids. The J segment lost 0 bases and the V segment lost 6 bases, leaving 15 bases of the junction unmatched. The CDR3: CASRPPLGLAGGGSYNEQFF. The CDR3 DNA is TGTGCCAGCAGGCCGCCCCTGGGGCTAGCGGGGGGGGGCTCCTACAATGAGCAGTTCTTC.

Concerning this clonotype itself: At one of its ends the junction is not consistent with the germline gene, which may arise from a read error. The gene calls are TRBV12-3 or TRBV12-4 and TRBJ2-3; D is ambiguous. The CDR3 is made up of 14 amino acids. The CDR3 DNA follows: TGTGCCAGCAGTCCCCAAATGACCGCAGATGCGCAGTATTTT. Its protein product is CASSPQMTADAQYF.

This rearrangement joins TRBV24-1 to TRBJ2-3, with D perhaps matching TRBD1 (5 bases). The V gene lost 5 bases and the J gene lost 6 bases, with 11 bases spanning the gap. From germline, CDR1 is KGHDR and CDR2 SFDVKD. There are 13 residues in the CDR3. CDR3 coding DNA: TGTGCCACCAGTGTGCAGGGATGGGATACGCAGTATTTT. It encodes CATSVQGWDTQYF.

Comment on this clonotype: Being one base from a much bigger clone, this may be a read error. V gene TRBV7-2 combines with J gene TRBJ2-2, with a weak D call TRBD1 (5 bases). From germline, CDR1 is SGHTA and CDR2 FQGNSA. The CDR3 is made up of 15 amino acids. In DNA, the CDR3 is TGTGCCAGCACCTTAGCAGGGACGAACACCGGGGAGCTGTTTTTT. Its protein is CASTLAGTNTGELFF.

This clonotype was counted a few times. The V and J genes are TRBV18 and TRBJ1-6; D remains ambiguous. Deletions cut 3 bases from V and 6 bases from J, with 9 bases between. Looked up from germline, CDR1 is KGHSH and CDR2 is LQKENI. This CDR3 is built from 14 residues. CDR3 amino acids: CASSPTGFNSPLHF. CDR3 in DNA: TGTGCCAGCTCACCTACGGGATTTAATTCACCCCTCCACTTT.

The V and J genes are TRBV20-1 and TRBJ2-4; TRBD1 matches at 8 bases. The J call could be wrong; TRBJ2-5 is a better fit for the DNA end. Germline V gene sequence: CDR1 DFQATT, CDR2 SNEGSKA (reference sequence). This CDR3 region has 14 residues. The CDR3 loop reads CSAEPGQVWETQYF. The CDR3 DNA sequence: TGCAGTGCGGAACCGGGACAGGTCTGGGAGACCCAGTACTTC.

The chain joins TRBV6-1 to TRBJ2-5, with TRBD1 matching over 9 bases. J was trimmed by 0 bases and V by 4 bases; bases with no gene match: 3. There are 15 residues in the CDR3. The V gene's germline CDR1 is MNHNS and CDR2 SASEGT. CDR3 region: CASSGTGEDQETQYF. As DNA, the CDR3 is TGTGCCAGCAGTGGGACAGGGGAAGACCAAGAGACCCAGTACTTC.

CDR3 in DNA: TGCAGCGTTGCGGCTACTGAAGCTTTCTTT. Translated: CSVAATEAFF. This chain uses TRBV29-1 with TRBJ1-1; no definite D call. The CDR3 has 10 amino acids. Germline V lookup: CDR1 SQVTM, CDR2 ANQGSEA. The germline V and J ends were trimmed by 4 bases and 5 bases, with 5 bases remaining between them. The variable domain in full, with the rest retrieved from reference TRBV29-1 and TRBJ1-1, is SAVISQKPSRDICQRGTSLTIQCQVDSQVTMMFWYRQQPGQSLTLIATANQGSEATYESGFVIDKFPISRPNLTFSTLTVSNMSPEDSSIYLCSVAATEAFFGQGTRLTVV.

V and J are TRBV4-1 and TRBJ2-3; tentative D call: TRBD2 (5 bases). V shed 3 bases and J shed 14 bases, with 21 bases lying between them. The CDR3 totals 14 residues. The germline V gene encodes CDR1 MGHRA and CDR2 YSYEKL. DNA of the CDR3: TGCGCCAGCAGCCAGCCGGGATCGGCAGGTCAATCGTATTTT. It is translated as CASSQPGSAGQSYF.

This clonotype was counted many times. This chain's CDR3 is CASSQDRAGGPDTQYF. CDR3 DNA: TGCGCCAGCAGCCAAGATAGGGCGGGGGGGCCAGATACGCAGTATTTT. The chain combines TRBV4-1 with TRBJ2-3, with TRBD2 matching over 9 bases. The CDR3 is made up of 16 amino acids. Germline CDR1 MGHRA, CDR2 YSYEKL. The J segment lost 4 bases and the V segment lost 0 bases, leaving 5 bases of the junction unmatched.

This clonotype was recorded a few times. The chain links TRBV4-2 to TRBJ2-3, with D uncertain. This CDR3 is 14 amino acids long. Germline V CDR1 and CDR2: LGHNA, YNFKEQ. Trimming took off 3 bases at V and 1 base at J, with 8 bases between the two ends. DNA for the CDR3: TGTGCCAGCAGCCACGCGGACCGCACAGATACGCAGTATTTT. The encoded protein is CASSHADRTDTQYF.

V is TRBV9 and J is TRBJ2-1; 7 bases map to TRBD1. The CDR3 extends over 16 amino acids. J lost 8 bases, V lost 0 bases, and 11 bases had no gene match. Germline V lookup: CDR1 SGDLS, CDR2 YYNGEE. CDR3 sequence reads: CASSVEPTGVEDEQFF. The CDR3 DNA reads as TGTGCCAGCAGCGTAGAGCCCACAGGGGTAGAGGATGAGCAGTTCTTC.